This TCR beta chain was sequenced in a study of shared clonotypes between healthy human individuals (TCRdb year 2020). Context from the whole study: Three men and a couple of women, aged 18 to 49 years, made up the cohort. For each donor, three plates each were used for CD4 naive and CD4 memory, two plates were used for CD8 naive, and one plate was used for CD8 memory. To estimate repertoire size and how much clonotype sharing occurs between individuals, the study deeply sequenced the blood TCR repertoires of about five healthy adults. To increase sequencing depth and limit assay-specific biases, TCR repertoire library preparation and sequencing were carried out by different laboratories using diverse techniques. Between about 0.94 and 8.9 billion PBMCs per donor were obtained by leukapheresis. Study-wide conclusions, independent of this receptor: Incomplete sequencing was indicated by rarefaction of sorted-subset datasets, despite the large sequencing depth. Approximately 5% of naive CD4, around 3.5% of naive CD8, roughly 2.4% of memory CD4, and about 0.4% of memory CD8 clonotypes were shared across several donors. Sampling was limited to blood, and TCR repertoires in tissue likely differ from TCR repertoires in blood. Compared with non-shared clonotypes, the clonotypes found in all four sorted-subset donors had higher generation probabilities. Based on pairwise subsampling, the degree of clonotype sharing among donors was expected to be affected by sequencing depth. The small number of donors limited the genetic and exposure-history diversity represented. Naive subsets generally had larger estimated clonotype richness than memory subsets.

Based on the germline V gene (reference sequence), the CDR1 and CDR2 sequences are MNHEY and SMNVEV. The junction shows trimming of 5 bases on V and 4 bases on J, plus 20 bases between the germline ends. The cysteine opens and the phenylalanine closes a CDR3 of 16 amino acids. The CDR3 DNA has 48 bases and is translated from base 1. Healthy HIV-negative adults with no recently reported acute infections or vaccinations were included as donors. All donors were Caucasian adults living in Nashville, Tennessee, USA. CD8 memory samples consisted of magnetically selected CD45RO+ cells combined with CCR7-negative CD45RA+ effector memory (TemRA) cells. After blood collection by leukapheresis, PBMCs were isolated using Ficoll-Histopaque density gradient centrifugation and then cryopreserved in the vapor phase of liquid nitrogen. Analytical flow cytometry was used to check the purity and quantity of every magnetically sorted T cell population. Each sorted fraction had its genomic DNA isolated and then quantified by UV absorbance on a Nanodrop 2000c.

On this clone itself: This clone's antigen is unknown. Within one base of it there is no much larger clone, and no base qualities were kept.

Using the deep immunoSEQ assay, multiplex PCR amplified TCR CDR3 regions from genomic DNA. For each cell subset, the extracted genomic DNA was distributed evenly across all wells of several immunoSEQ 96-well plates, and each plate served as one replicate. For sorted subsets, 150 to 200 ng genomic DNA, equal to some 30,000 T cell genomes, was loaded into each replicate PCR. Purified libraries were measured with a Qubit 3.0 fluorometer, size-checked on a Bioanalyzer 2100, and measured again with the KAPA Library Quantification kit. Every immunoSEQ 96-well plate was sequenced on a dedicated single-read 150-cycle Illumina NextSeq 550 flow cell. The published analysis was carried out like this. Because the immunoSEQ output held only junctional sequences and lacked quality scores, the filtering could not match the filtering applied to full-length reads. To assign V/J genes and CDR3, sequences were annotated using PyIR, a Python wrapper for IgBLAST v1.9, with IMGT germline references. Reads were filtered out if the reads had weak V/J assignments (E-value above 1e-6), no CDR3, stop codons, out-of-frame junctions, or ambiguous translated residues. A V3J clonotype was defined by an identical inferred V gene, J gene, and CDR3 amino acid sequence. To compute the percentage overlap between repertoires, the number of shared unique clonotypes was divided by the size of the smaller repertoire. Richness of each repertoire was evaluated using RTK rarefaction, the Chao1 estimator, and Recon v2.1 estimates of unobserved clonotypes. OLGA was used to compute generation probabilities for all TCRbeta clonotypes that the gDNA method yielded from a handful of donors. In TCRdb, the immuneACCESS table is reduced to in-frame sequences with V and J assigned. These tables do not hold every clone; where another copy was compared, an unresolved V gene accounts for under half, and the others remain unexplained. V and J calls and clone size are as listed in that table; D and trimming were resolved from the DNA. The sample table holds about 690,000 clones, of which about nine tenths were seen once. The top ten constitute about 33% of the sample.

The sequence joins TRBV27 to TRBJ1-2, with TRBD1 tentatively as D gene (6 bases match). The source material was memory CD8+ T cells from PBMCs. Taken with the paper, the label for cell subset or site translates to: CD45RO+ cells pooled with CCR7-negative TemRA cells. The TCR comes from a man between 18 and 29 years old in good health. Some clones in this sample may be carry-over from other donors' samples. The CDR3 amino acid sequence is: CASSPSDSYPFYGYTF. DNA sequence: TGTGCCAGCAGTCCATCGGACAGCTACCCCTTCTATGGCTACACCTTC.